These T cell receptor beta chains were read from a single sample in a study of cytomegalovirus exposure and HLA in healthy donors. Generated by immunoSEQ multiplex PCR, the TCRdb table keeps only in-frame clones and is missing some. The table includes about 160,000 clones, roughly three quarters detected once. Sequencing was carried out using PBMCs. The receptors shown here come from a middle-aged man in good health and CMV-seropositive. Both conserved end residues are trimmed from each CDR3. Each record gives: V gene, J gene, D gene, CDR3 protein. The D gene is left open where the match is weak.

TRBV5-1,TRBJ2-6,.,ASSLGRAGANVLT
TRBV5-6,TRBJ2-3,TRBD2,ASSLGAAGGIDTQY
TRBV13,TRBJ2-7,TRBD2,ASSPGPSSGLLYEQY
TRBV6-6,TRBJ2-2,TRBD1,ASSYFQGALRELF
TRBV4-3,TRBJ1-6,.,ASSQDRDSPLH
TRBV29-1,TRBJ1-1,.,SVEGRVRTEAF
TRBV2,TRBJ2-7,TRBD2,ASLLGLAGSYEQY
TRBV5-4,TRBJ2-7,TRBD2,ASSLGGGGEKQY
TRBV6-1,TRBJ2-5,TRBD1,ASVNRGQETQY
TRBV27,TRBJ2-2,TRBD2,ASSLRLATNTGELF
TRBV13,TRBJ2-1,TRBD1,ASSLMTGGSNEQF
TRBV10-3,TRBJ1-4,.,AISAGQPTNEKLF
TRBV30,TRBJ1-6,.,ACKCSLRSPLH
TRBV7-2,TRBJ1-3,.,ASSLDAGNTIY
TRBV7-9,TRBJ1-1,TRBD1,ASSRQGTNTEAF
TRBV14,TRBJ2-5,TRBD1,ASTRGYQETQY
TRBV7-9,TRBJ2-7,.,ASSLNQAYEQY
TRBV29-1,TRBJ2-1,.,SVEDGTLEQF
TRBV5-6,TRBJ1-5,.,ASSLGSNPSNQPQH
TRBV7-9,TRBJ2-7,TRBD1,ASSRQGADEQY
TRBV13,TRBJ2-7,TRBD1,ASSLPGTGMLEQY
TRBV6-1,TRBJ2-1,TRBD1,ASRAGQGPGSEQF
TRBV6-5,TRBJ1-6,.,ASRRGSSSPLH
TRBV2,TRBJ1-5,TRBD1,ASNYDRGVRQPQH
TRBV7-2,TRBJ1-2,TRBD1,ASSLPNRGPGVGGYT
TRBV10-3,TRBJ1-3,.,AISETGSNTIY
TRBV5-1,TRBJ2-7,.,ASSSGIGYEQY
TRBV5-1,TRBJ2-1,TRBD2,ASSFGTSNEQF
TRBV6-4,TRBJ2-1,TRBD2,ASSHSGGVPEQF
TRBV19,TRBJ1-4,TRBD1,ASRPGQTNEKLF
TRBV7-8,TRBJ2-7,TRBD1,ASSSGQVYEQY
TRBV4-2,TRBJ1-2,TRBD1,ASSPTGTGGDYGYT
TRBV18,TRBJ1-2,TRBD1,ASSPPRQGSYGYT
TRBV6-6,TRBJ2-3,.,ASSYTQGSDTQY
TRBV9,TRBJ1-2,TRBD1,ASSAGQGTT
TRBV5-6,TRBJ2-1,.,ASSLRGFYNEQF
TRBV6-5,TRBJ2-1,TRBD1,ASIVPGQGEQF
TRBV7-2,TRBJ2-2,.,ASSNLGGTGELF
TRBV11-1,.,TRBD1,ASSRDTGGYEQY
TRBV6-1,TRBJ1-5,.,ATLAQVSNQPQH
TRBV6-1,TRBJ1-1,TRBD1,ASSTKDRVGTEAF